Each of the 22 T cell receptor beta chains below was sequenced from the same sample in a study of neoadjuvant anti-PD-1 for oral cavity cancer. Regarding time point: after neoadjuvant nivolumab, at surgical resection. Only in-frame clones appear in the TCRdb table, and some are missing; sequencing was by immunoSEQ multiplex PCR. This table holds tens of thousands of clones, 86% found once. Material: PBMCs, obtained after nivolumab (anti-PD-1) treatment. The receptors stem from a person aged 40 to 85 with oral cavity squamous cell carcinoma.

The gene calls are TRBV4-1 and TRBJ2-7, with D unresolved. The CDR3 totals 13 residues. V lost 1 base and J 3 bases, leaving 7 bases between the germline ends. In germline, CDR1 is MGHRA, CDR2 YSYEKL. The CDR3 loop reads CASSQASYYEQYF. Written as DNA, the CDR3 is TGCGCCAGCAGCCAAGCCTCTTACTACGAGCAGTACTTC.

This clone was seen once. The V and J genes are TRBV29-1 and TRBJ2-1; D is ambiguous. V was trimmed by 7 bases and J by 3 bases, leaving 10 bases between them. The CDR3 has 12 residues. Germline CDR1 is SQVTM and CDR2 is ANQGSEA. The CDR3 reads CSALPNYNEQFF. Written as DNA, the CDR3 is TGCAGCGCCCTGCCCAACTACAATGAGCAGTTCTTC.

The rearrangement joins TRBV28 to TRBJ1-5; D not resolved. V shed 10 bases and J shed 3 bases, with 19 bases lying between them. CDR1 and CDR2 (germline): MDHEN, SYDVKM. The CDR3 extends over 15 amino acids. For the CDR3, the DNA is TGTGCCACCTCCCGGACGTTACTCCTCAATCAGCCCCAGCATTTT. Protein product: CATSRTLLLNQPQHF.

The chain is built from TRBV5-6 and TRBJ2-1, with a possible D match to TRBD1 (6 bases). Germline CDR1 SGHDT, CDR2 YYEEEE. V shed 3 bases and J shed 4 bases, with 17 bases lying between them. CDR3 size: 16 residues. The CDR3 region has the DNA TGTGCCAGCAGCTGGGGAACGGGACATCGATACAATGAGCAGTTCTTC. This translates into CASSWGTGHRYNEQFF.

The chain combines TRBV10-3 with TRBJ2-7, with D perhaps matching TRBD2 (6 bases). V was cut by 8 bases and J by 2 bases, with 16 bases left in between. The CDR3 sequence is 14 residues long. CDR1 is ENHRY and CDR2 is SYGVKD in the germline V gene. The DNA of the CDR3 is TGTGCCATCGGACGACGGGAGTCGACCTACGAGCAGTACTTC. Protein: CAIGRRESTYEQYF.

The chain recombines TRBV14 with TRBJ1-1, with a weak D call TRBD1 (5 bases). Germline CDR1 reads SGHDN; CDR2 reads FVKESK. V lost 1 base and J 5 bases, leaving 11 bases between the germline ends. The CDR3 loop spans 14 amino acids. For the CDR3, the DNA is TGTGCCAGCAGCCAAGGAGGGGAGGGGACTGAAGCTTTCTTT. This translates into CASSQGGEGTEAFF.

The chain combines TRBV30 with TRBJ1-1; D ambiguous. V was trimmed by 4 bases and J by 7 bases, leaving 13 bases between them. The CDR3 has 12 amino acids. CDR1 is GTSNPN and CDR2 is SVGIG in the germline V gene (reference sequence). In DNA form, the CDR3 reads TGTGCCTGGATGGGATCGTCGGGTGAAGCTTTCTTT. Its protein product is CAWMGSSGEAFF.

The V gene is TRBV4-1, the J gene TRBJ2-3, with unresolved D. The CDR3 loop spans 13 amino acids. Trimming pared 5 bases from V and 1 base from J, leaving 7 bases between. Germline V gene lookup returns CDR1 MGHRA and CDR2 YSYEKL. This CDR3 reads CASSYTGTDTQYF. The DNA of the CDR3 is TGCGCCAGCAGCTATACGGGCACAGATACGCAGTATTTT.

This sequence joins TRBV9 and TRBJ2-1, with 8 bases identical to TRBD1. This CDR3 spans 15 amino acids. Germline V CDR1 and CDR2: SGDLS, YYNGEE. V dropped 4 bases and J dropped 2; count of bases not matched to a gene: 5. CDR3 DNA sequence: TGTGCCAGCAGCTTCAGGGGGCGGGCCTACAATGAGCAGTTCTTC. Translation gives CASSFRGRAYNEQFF.

This rearrangement joins TRBV6-5 to TRBJ1-1, with D perhaps matching TRBD1 (6 bases). V was shortened by 0 bases and J by 5 bases, with 13 bases between the two germline ends. The CDR3 contains 15 residues. Looked up from germline, CDR1 is MNHEY and CDR2 is SVGAGI. The CDR3 here is CASSYSGAGGTEAFF. In DNA form, the CDR3 reads TGTGCCAGCAGTTACTCGGGGGCCGGGGGGACTGAAGCTTTCTTT.

The gene calls are TRBV29-1 and TRBJ2-1, with TRBD2 identical over 9 bases. The CDR3 extends over 12 amino acids. Looked up from germline, CDR1 is SQVTM and CDR2 is ANQGSEA. The CDR3 bases are TGCACCACGGGGCGGGAGGGCAATGAGCAGTTCTTC. It yields the protein CTTGREGNEQFF.

The chain joins TRBV2 to TRBJ2-2; D ambiguous. CDR1 and CDR2 from the germline V gene are SNHLY and FYNNEI. V lost 3 bases and J lost 6, with 11 bases in between. The length of the CDR3 is 14 residues. The CDR3 nucleotides read TGTGCCAGCAGTGACGTCAGTCCCGCCGGGGAGCTGTTTTTT. Protein sequence: CASSDVSPAGELFF.

The CDR3 bases are TGCGCCAGCAGTGCGAGGTGGGGTGAAAAACTGTTTTTT. It codes for CASSARWGEKLFF. The chain carries TRBV10-1 and TRBJ1-4; D is ambiguous. Germline CDR1 WNHNN, CDR2 SYGVQD (reference sequence). This CDR3 region has 13 residues. V was pared by 4 bases and J by 7 bases, with 10 bases between.

This clone was detected only a few times. The rearrangement links TRBV30 to TRBJ2-3, with 12 nucleotides matching TRBD2. From germline, CDR1 is GTSNPN and CDR2 SVGIG (reference sequence). The CDR3 has 17 residues. Trimming took 5 bases from V and 3 from J; bases not matched to a gene: 12. CDR3 sequence (DNA): TGTGCCTGGGGGAGACTAGCGGGGGTTGTATTGACAGATACGCAGTATTTT. Its protein is CAWGRLAGVVLTDTQYF.

V is TRBV9 and J is TRBJ1-5; perhaps TRBD1 as D (5 bases). The CDR3 spans 14 residues. Trimming pared 0 bases from V and 7 bases from J, leaving 11 bases between. The germline V gene encodes CDR1 SGDLS and CDR2 YYNGEE. The chain's CDR3 is CASSVDLGGQPQHF. The CDR3 DNA reads TGTGCCAGCAGCGTAGATCTGGGGGGGCAGCCCCAGCATTTT.

The chain recombines TRBV9 with TRBJ2-1; 7 positions agree with TRBD1. Trimming cost V 0 bases and J 3 bases; bases outside gene matches: 3. Germline lookup yields CDR1 SGDLS and CDR2 YYNGEE. This CDR3 is built from 15 residues. Written as DNA, the CDR3 is TGTGCCAGCAGCGTAGGGACAGGCGACTACAATGAGCAGTTCTTC. This sequence encodes CASSVGTGDYNEQFF.

The V gene is TRBV27, the J gene TRBJ1-3; the D is unclear. This CDR3 has 14 residues. CDR1 is MNHEY, CDR2 SMNVEV, per germline (reference sequence). V was trimmed by 5 bases and J by 4 bases, leaving 12 bases between them. The CDR3 bases are TGTGCCAGCAGTCCCTTAGTAGGGGGAAACACCATATATTTT. It codes for CASSPLVGGNTIYF.

The chain joins TRBV2 to TRBJ1-3; TRBD1 might be the D (5 bases). V shed 4 bases and J shed 6 bases, with 10 bases lying between them. The CDR3 sequence is 13 residues long. CDR1 and CDR2 (germline): SNHLY, FYNNEI. The CDR3, as DNA: TGTGCCAGCAGTGTCGTCAGGGAAAACACCATATATTTT. Protein: CASSVVRENTIYF.

V usage is TRBV11-2 and J usage is TRBJ2-1, with D maybe TRBD1 (7 bases). Trimming shortened V by 5 bases and J by 3 bases, and 17 bases separated the two germline ends. This CDR3 contains 16 residues. From germline, CDR1 is SGHAT and CDR2 FQNNGV. This chain's CDR3 is CASSPWGDSNYNEQFF. The CDR3 bases are TGTGCCAGCAGCCCGTGGGGGGACAGTAACTACAATGAGCAGTTCTTC. The full variable domain, with the rest looked up from reference TRBV11-2 and TRBJ2-1, is EAGVAQSPRYKIIEKRQSVAFWCNPISGHATLYWYQQILGQGPKLLIQFQNNGVVDDSQLPKDRFSAERLKGVDSTLKIQPAKLEDSAVYLCASSPWGDSNYNEQFFGPGTRLTVL.

V usage is TRBV29-1 and J usage is TRBJ2-2; 7 bases are a match to TRBD2. Germline trimming cut 5 bases from V and 7 bases from J; bases unmatched to any gene: 4. The CDR3 contains 12 residues. The germline V gene encodes CDR1 SQVTM and CDR2 ANQGSEA. The CDR3 DNA sequence: TGCAGCGTTACGGCGGGAGTCGGGGAGCTGTTTTTT. It encodes CSVTAGVGELFF.

The V and J genes are TRBV19 and TRBJ2-2; TRBD2 matches at 8 bases. The CDR3 consists of 16 residues. Germline CDR1 reads LNHDA; CDR2 reads SQIVND (reference sequence). With 0 bases clipped from V and 4 bases from J, the junction kept 4 bases outside the gene matches. The CDR3 bases are TGTGCCAGTAGTATAGAGGGACTAGTAGGCACCGGGGAGCTGTTTTTT. Protein sequence: CASSIEGLVGTGELFF.

The chain has TRBV15 and TRBJ2-6; D tentatively fits TRBD1 or TRBD2 (5 bases each). CDR1 and CDR2 from the germline V gene are LNHNV and YYDKDF (reference sequence). The CDR3 is 15 amino acids. Trimming stripped 4 bases from V and 4 bases from J, with 11 bases between. CDR3 sequence: CATSTAGSGANVLTF. The CDR3 coding sequence is TGTGCCACCAGCACCGCAGGGAGCGGGGCCAACGTCCTGACTTTC.